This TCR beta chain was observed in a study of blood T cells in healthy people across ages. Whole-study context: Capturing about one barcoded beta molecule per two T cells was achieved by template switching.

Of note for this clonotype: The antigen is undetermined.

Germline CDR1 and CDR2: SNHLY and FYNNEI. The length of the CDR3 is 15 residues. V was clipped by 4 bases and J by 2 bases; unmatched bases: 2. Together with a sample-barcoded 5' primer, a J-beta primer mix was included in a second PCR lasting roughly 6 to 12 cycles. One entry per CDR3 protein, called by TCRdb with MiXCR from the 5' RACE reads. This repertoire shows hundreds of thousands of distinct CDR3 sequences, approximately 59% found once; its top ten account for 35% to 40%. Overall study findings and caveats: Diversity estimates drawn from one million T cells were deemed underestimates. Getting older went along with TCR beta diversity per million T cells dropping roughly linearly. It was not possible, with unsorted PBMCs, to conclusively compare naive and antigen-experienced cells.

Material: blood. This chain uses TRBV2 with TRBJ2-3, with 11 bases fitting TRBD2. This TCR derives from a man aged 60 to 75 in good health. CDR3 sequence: CASSATSGDTDTQYF. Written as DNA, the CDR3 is TGTGCCAGCAGTGCGACTAGCGGGGACACAGATACGCAGTATTTT.